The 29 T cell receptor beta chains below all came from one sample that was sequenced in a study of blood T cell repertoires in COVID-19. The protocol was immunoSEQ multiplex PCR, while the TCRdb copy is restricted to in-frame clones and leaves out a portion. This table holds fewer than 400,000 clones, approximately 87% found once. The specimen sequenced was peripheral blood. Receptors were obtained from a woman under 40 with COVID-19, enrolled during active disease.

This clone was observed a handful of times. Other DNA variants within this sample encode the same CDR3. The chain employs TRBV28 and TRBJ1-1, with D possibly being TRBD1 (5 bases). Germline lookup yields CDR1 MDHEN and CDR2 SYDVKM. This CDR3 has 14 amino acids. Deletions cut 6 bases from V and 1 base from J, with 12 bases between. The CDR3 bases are TGTGCCAGCAGCTTCGGGGGGGGGAACACTGAAGCTTTCTTT. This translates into CASSFGGGNTEAFF.

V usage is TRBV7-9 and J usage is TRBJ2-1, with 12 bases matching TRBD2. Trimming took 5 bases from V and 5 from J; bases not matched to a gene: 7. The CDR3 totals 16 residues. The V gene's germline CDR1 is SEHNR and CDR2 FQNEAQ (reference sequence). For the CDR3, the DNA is TGTGCCAGCAGCCGTACTAGCGGGAGGTGGGACAATGAGCAGTTCTTC. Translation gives CASSRTSGRWDNEQFF.

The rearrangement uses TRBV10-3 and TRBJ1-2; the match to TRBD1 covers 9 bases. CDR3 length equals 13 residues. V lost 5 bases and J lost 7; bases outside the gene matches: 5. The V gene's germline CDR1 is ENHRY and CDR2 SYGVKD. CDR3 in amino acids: CAISPQTGGGYTF. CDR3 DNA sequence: TGTGCCATCAGTCCGCAGACAGGGGGTGGCTACACCTTC.

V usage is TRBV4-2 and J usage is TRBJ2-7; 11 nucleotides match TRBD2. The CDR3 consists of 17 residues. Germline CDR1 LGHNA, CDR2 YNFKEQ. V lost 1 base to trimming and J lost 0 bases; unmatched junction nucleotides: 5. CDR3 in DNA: TGTGCCAGCAGCCAAGTGACTAGCGGGGTGAGCTCCTACGAGCAGTACTTC. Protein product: CASSQVTSGVSSYEQYF.

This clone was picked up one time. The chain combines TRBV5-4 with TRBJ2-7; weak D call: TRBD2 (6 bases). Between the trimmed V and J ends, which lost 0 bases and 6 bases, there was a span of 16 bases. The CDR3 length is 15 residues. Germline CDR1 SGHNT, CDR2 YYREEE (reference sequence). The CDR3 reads CASSLGLRDGSEQYF. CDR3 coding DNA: TGTGCCAGCAGCTTGGGGTTGCGGGACGGTTCCGAGCAGTACTTC.

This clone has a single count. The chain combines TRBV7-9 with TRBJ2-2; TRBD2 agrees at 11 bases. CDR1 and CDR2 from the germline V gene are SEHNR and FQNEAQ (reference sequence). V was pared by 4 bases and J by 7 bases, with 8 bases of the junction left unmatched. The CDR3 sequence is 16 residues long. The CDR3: CASSSQTSGNYGELFF. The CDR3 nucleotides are TGTGCCAGCAGCTCGCAGACTAGCGGGAATTACGGGGAGCTGTTTTTT. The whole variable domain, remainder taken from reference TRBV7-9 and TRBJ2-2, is DTGVSQNPRHKITKRGQNVTFRCDPISEHNRLYWYRQTLGQGPEFLTYFQNEAQLEKSRLLSDRFSAERPKGSFSTLEIQRTEQGDSAMYLCASSSQTSGNYGELFFGEGSRLTVL.

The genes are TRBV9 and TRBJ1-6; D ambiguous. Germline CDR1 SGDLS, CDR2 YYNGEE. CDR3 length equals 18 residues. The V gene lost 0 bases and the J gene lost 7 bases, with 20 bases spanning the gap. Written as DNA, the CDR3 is TGTGCCAGCAGCGTAGACAGCGGAGGCTCTCTAGGCAATTCACCCCTCCACTTT. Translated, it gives CASSVDSGGSLGNSPLHF.

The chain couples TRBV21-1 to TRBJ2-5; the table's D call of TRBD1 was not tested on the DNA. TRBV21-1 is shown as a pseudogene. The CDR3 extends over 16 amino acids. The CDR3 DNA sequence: TGTGCCAGCAGCAAAGCGCATGACAGGGGGCGCAAGACCCAGTACTTC. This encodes CASSKAHDRGRKTQYF.

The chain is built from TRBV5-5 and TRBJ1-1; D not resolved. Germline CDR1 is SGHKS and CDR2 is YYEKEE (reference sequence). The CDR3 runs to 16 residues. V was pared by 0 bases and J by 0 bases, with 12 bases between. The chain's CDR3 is CASSLVVARLNTEAFF. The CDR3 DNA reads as TGTGCCAGCAGCTTGGTGGTTGCGCGGCTGAACACTGAAGCTTTCTTT.

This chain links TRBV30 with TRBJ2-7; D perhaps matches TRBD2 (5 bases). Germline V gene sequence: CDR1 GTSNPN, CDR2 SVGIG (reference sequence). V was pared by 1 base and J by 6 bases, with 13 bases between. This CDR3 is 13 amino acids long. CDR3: CAWSGRLEAEQYF. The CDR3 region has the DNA TGTGCCTGGAGTGGCAGGTTGGAGGCCGAGCAGTACTTC.

DNA for the CDR3: TGTGCCAGCAATCAGGGGGCGGGTCAGCCCCAGCATTTT. Protein: CASNQGAGQPQHF. The chain links TRBV12-3 or TRBV12-4 to TRBJ1-5, with 8 bases aligning to TRBD1. V lost 7 bases and J lost 6; bases outside the gene matches: 5. The CDR3 loop spans 13 amino acids.

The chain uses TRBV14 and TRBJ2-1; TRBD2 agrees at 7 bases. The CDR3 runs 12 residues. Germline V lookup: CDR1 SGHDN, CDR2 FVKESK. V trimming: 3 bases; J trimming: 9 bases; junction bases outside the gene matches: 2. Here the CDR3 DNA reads TGTGCCAGCAGCCACACGGGGGGTGAGCAGTTCTTC. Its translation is CASSHTGGEQFF.

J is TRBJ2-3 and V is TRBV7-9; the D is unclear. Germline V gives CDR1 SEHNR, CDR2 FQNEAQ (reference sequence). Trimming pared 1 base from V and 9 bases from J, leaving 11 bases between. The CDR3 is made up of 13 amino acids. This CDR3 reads CASSLGEVETQYF. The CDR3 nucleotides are TGTGCCAGCAGCTTAGGCGAGGTTGAAACGCAGTATTTT. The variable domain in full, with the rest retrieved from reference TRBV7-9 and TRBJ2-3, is DTGVSQNPRHKITKRGQNVTFRCDPISEHNRLYWYRQTLGQGPEFLTYFQNEAQLEKSRLLSDRFSAERPKGSFSTLEIQRTEQGDSAMYLCASSLGEVETQYFGPGTRLTVL.

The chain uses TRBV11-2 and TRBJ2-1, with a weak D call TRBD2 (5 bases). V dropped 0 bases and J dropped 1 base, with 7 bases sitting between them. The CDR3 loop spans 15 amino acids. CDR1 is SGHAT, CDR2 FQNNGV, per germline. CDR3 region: CASSLDRGSYNEQFF. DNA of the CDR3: TGTGCCAGCAGCTTAGATCGGGGTTCCTACAATGAGCAGTTCTTC.

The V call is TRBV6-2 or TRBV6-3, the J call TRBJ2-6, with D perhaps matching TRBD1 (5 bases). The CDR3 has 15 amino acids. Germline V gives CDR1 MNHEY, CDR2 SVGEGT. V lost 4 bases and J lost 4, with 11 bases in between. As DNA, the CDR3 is TGTGCCAGCAGTTCCAGGGCGCCCGGGGCCAACGTCCTGACTTTC. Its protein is CASSSRAPGANVLTF.

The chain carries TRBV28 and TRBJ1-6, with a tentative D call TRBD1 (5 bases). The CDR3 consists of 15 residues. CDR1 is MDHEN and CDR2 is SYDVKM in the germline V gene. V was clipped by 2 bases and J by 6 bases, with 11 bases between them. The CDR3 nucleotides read TGTGCCAGCAGTTTACGGGGGGGGATTAATTCACCCCTCCACTTT. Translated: CASSLRGGINSPLHF.

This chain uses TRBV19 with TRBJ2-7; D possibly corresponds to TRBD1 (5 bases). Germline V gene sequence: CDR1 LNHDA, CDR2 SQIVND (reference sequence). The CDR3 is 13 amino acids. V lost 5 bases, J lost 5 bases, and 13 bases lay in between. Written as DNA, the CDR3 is TGTGCCAGTAGTCTAGGGGTCAGCGACGAGCAGTACTTC. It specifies CASSLGVSDEQYF.

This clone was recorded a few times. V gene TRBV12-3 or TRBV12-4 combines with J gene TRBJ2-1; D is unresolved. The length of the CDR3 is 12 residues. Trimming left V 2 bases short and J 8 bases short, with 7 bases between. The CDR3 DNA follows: TGTGCCAGCAGTTTATCCCGCGATGAGCAGTTCTTC. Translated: CASSLSRDEQFF.

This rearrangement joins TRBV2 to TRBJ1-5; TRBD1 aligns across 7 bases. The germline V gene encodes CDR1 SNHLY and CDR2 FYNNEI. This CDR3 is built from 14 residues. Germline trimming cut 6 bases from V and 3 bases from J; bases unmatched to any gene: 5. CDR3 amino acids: CASRLTGFNQPQHF. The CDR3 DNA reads TGTGCCAGCAGGTTGACAGGGTTCAATCAGCCCCAGCATTTT.

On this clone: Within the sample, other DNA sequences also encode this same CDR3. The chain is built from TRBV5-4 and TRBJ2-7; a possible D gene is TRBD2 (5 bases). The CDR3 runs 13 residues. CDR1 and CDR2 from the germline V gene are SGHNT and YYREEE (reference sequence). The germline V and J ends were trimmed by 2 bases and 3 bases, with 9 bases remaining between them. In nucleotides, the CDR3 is TGTGCCAGCAGCTTAGGTGGAGGCTACGAGCAGTACTTC. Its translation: CASSLGGGYEQYF.

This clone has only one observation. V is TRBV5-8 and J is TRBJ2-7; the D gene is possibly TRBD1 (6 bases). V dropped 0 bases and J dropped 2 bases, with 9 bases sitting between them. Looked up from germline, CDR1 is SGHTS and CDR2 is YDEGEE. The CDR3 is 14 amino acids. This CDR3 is CASSLEGHPYEQYF. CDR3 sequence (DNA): TGTGCCAGCAGCTTGGAGGGACACCCCTACGAGCAGTACTTC.

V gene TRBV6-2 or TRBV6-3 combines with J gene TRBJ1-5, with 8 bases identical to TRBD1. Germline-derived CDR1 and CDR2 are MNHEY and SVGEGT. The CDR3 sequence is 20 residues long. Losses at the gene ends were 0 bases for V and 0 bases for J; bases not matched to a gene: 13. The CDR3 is CASSYSFGQGGAYSNQPQHF. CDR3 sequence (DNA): TGTGCCAGCAGTTACTCTTTTGGACAGGGAGGCGCATATAGCAATCAGCCCCAGCATTTT.

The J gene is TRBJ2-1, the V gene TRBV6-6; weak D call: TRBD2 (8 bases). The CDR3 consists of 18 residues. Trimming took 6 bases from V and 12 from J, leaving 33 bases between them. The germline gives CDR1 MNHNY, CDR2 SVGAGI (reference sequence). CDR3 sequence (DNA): TGTGCCAGCAGCCGAGGACAGGCTTCGGGAGCGGGAGTAAAGGGGCAGTTCTTC. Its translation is CASSRGQASGAGVKGQFF.

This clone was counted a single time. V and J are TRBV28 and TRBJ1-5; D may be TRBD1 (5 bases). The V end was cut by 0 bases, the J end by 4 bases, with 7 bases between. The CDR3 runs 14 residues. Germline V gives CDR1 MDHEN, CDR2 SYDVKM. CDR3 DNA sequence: TGTGCCAGCAGTTTATGGCCAGGGAATCAGCCCCAGCATTTT. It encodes CASSLWPGNQPQHF. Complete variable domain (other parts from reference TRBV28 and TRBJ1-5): DVKVTQSSRYLVKRTGEKVFLECVQDMDHENMFWYRQDPGLGLRLIYFSYDVKMKEKGDIPEGYSVSREKKERFSLILESASTNQTSMYLCASSLWPGNQPQHFGDGTRLSIL.

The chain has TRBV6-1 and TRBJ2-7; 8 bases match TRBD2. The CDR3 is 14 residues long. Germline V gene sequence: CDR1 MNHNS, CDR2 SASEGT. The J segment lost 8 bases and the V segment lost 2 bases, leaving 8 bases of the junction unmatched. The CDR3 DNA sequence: TGTGCCAGCAGTGAACGGGGGGGCCCCCAAAAGCAGTACTTC. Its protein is CASSERGGPQKQYF.

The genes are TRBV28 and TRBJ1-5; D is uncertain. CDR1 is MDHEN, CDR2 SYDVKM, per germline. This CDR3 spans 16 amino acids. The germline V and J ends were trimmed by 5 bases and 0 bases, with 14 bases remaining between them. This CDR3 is CASSLNPRYSNQPQHF. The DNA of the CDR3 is TGTGCCAGCAGTCTCAACCCCCGCTATAGCAATCAGCCCCAGCATTTT.

The CDR3 bases are TGTGCCAGCAGTTCCGGGACAGGCTTATCTGGGGCCAACGTCCTGACTTTC. Protein: CASSSGTGLSGANVLTF. The genes are TRBV27 and TRBJ2-6; 8 bases are shared with TRBD1. CDR1 MNHEY and CDR2 SMNVEV come from the germline V gene (reference sequence). The CDR3 runs 17 residues. With 4 bases clipped from V and 1 base from J, the junction kept 6 bases outside the gene matches.

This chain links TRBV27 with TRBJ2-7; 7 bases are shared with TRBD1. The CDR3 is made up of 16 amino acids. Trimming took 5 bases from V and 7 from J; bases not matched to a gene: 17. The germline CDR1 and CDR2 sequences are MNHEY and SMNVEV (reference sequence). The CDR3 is CASSLTHRGRPGEQYF. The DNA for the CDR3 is TGTGCCAGCAGTCTGACCCACAGGGGCCGCCCGGGAGAGCAGTACTTC.

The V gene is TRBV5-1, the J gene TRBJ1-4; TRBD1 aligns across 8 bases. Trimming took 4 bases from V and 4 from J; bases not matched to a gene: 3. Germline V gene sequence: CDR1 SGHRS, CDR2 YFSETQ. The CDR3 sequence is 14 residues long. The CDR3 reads CASSQTGVNEKLFF. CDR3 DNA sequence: TGCGCCAGCAGCCAGACAGGGGTTAATGAAAAACTGTTTTTT.